This TCR beta chain was recovered during a study of T cell repertoires in cytomegalovirus infection (dated 2019 in TCRdb). Context from the whole study: The peptide stimulations were aimed at well-studied HLA-B-restricted epitopes as well as recently identified HLA-C-restricted CMV epitopes, whose presentation resists viral immunomodulation. Donor HLA type was relevant to the analysis, because carriage of CMV infection together with the matching HLA type was indicated by public TCR beta signatures. General findings and caveats noted by the study authors: The ex vivo response was dominated by HLA-C-restricted CMV-specific TCR beta clonotypes, and the single most frequent clonotype in two of eight donors was supplied by these HLA-C-restricted clonotypes. Cumulative frequency of public TCR beta family members discriminated carriers of CMV infection plus the relevant HLA type in this cohort and an independent approximately 340-donor cohort.

The CDR3 spans 14 residues, from the cysteine through the phenylalanine. Just CDR3 DNA is preserved here, 42 bases in frame from base 1. After removal of 2 bases from V and 1 base from J, the junction retains 1 base not matched to a gene. CDR1 and CDR2 were assigned from the germline V gene as MGHDK and SYGVNS. According to the study, the label for this sample's treatment or condition signals: in vitro stimulation with specific CMV peptide epitopes to enrich CMV-specific T cells. The sample was run on an Illumina HiSeq 1500. TCRdb took the public reads, trimmed them with fastp at Q25, ran MiXCR for clone calling and kept in-frame beta chains. Each entry is one CDR3 protein sequence, shown with its most common DNA and genes. Present in this sample are fewer than 1,000,000 distinct CDR3 sequences, about a third of which were seen just once. The ten most abundant clones make up about 14% of the sample.

As for this clonotype: It has no known antigen specificity. No base-level quality is on record; no much larger clone is a single base apart.

Source: cultured CD8+ T cells from PBMCs, taken from culture after CMV antigen stimulation. The clonotype comes from a human donor in good health (CMV status not recorded). Some clones in this sample may be carry-over from other donors' samples. The V gene is TRBV25-1 and the J gene is TRBJ2-5; TRBD2 fits 7 bases in the junction. The nucleotides read TGTGCCAGCAGTGAAACGGGGGGCCAAGAGACCCAGTACTTC. Its translation is CASSETGGQETQYF.